The next 22 T cell receptor beta chains were all read from a single sample in a study of graft-versus-host responses after intestinal transplantation. Profiling relied on immunoSEQ multiplex PCR, and the TCRdb table lists in-frame clones only, not all of them. The sample records about 14,000 clones, roughly 35% being singletons. The material was alloreactive CD4+ T cells from a mixed lymphocyte reaction culture, obtained before intestinal transplant. Subset reported: CFSE-low proliferating T cells sorted from approximately 6-day pre-transplant mixed lymphocyte reaction (GvH or HvG direction). All receptors derive from a human patient who received an intestinal transplant.

The rearrangement links TRBV6-1 to TRBJ1-1; D unclear. This CDR3 is 15 amino acids long. CDR1 is MNHNS, CDR2 SASEGT, per germline. Trimming removed 5 bases from V and 3 bases from J, with 16 bases in between. The CDR3 is CASSTPAGGDTEAFF. The CDR3 coding sequence is TGTGCCAGCAGTACCCCCGCGGGTGGCGACACTGAAGCTTTCTTT.

Only a few counts were recorded for this clone. The chain links TRBV29-1 to TRBJ2-1; TRBD2 aligns across 14 bases. V lost 7 bases and J lost 0; bases outside the gene matches: 11. The germline V gene encodes CDR1 SQVTM and CDR2 ANQGSEA. CDR3 size: 18 residues. The CDR3 DNA reads TGCAGCGGGCGGGGCTTAGGACTAGCGGGGGGCTCCTACAATGAGCAGTTCTTC. The encoded protein is CSGRGLGLAGGSYNEQFF.

This clone was detected only a few times. V and J are TRBV5-4 and TRBJ2-7, with D possibly matching TRBD1 (6 bases). The CDR3 spans 14 residues. Trimming left V 2 bases short and J 6 bases short, with 15 bases between. Germline CDR1 is SGHNT and CDR2 is YYREEE (reference sequence). CDR3 sequence (DNA): TGTGCCAGCAGCTTACCCGGACAGTTCAGCGAGCAGTACTTC. Translating it yields CASSLPGQFSEQYF.

The rearrangement uses TRBV2 and TRBJ1-2; 9 bases agree with TRBD1. This CDR3 has 14 amino acids. Germline V CDR1 and CDR2: SNHLY, FYNNEI. J gave up 6 bases and V 3 bases, and 5 bases lay outside the gene matches. CDR3 amino acids: CASSEGGTGNGYTF. CDR3 DNA: TGTGCCAGCAGTGAGGGGGGGACAGGGAATGGCTACACCTTC.

The chain employs TRBV7-2 and TRBJ1-2; D unclear. Germline CDR1 SGHTA, CDR2 FQGNSA. This CDR3 is built from 13 residues. Trimming removed 0 bases from V and 4 bases from J, with 6 bases in between. The CDR3 region is CASSLASSYGYTF. The CDR3, as DNA: TGTGCCAGCAGCTTAGCGTCATCCTATGGCTACACCTTC. Using reference TRBV7-2 and TRBJ1-2 for the parts outside the CDR3, the full variable domain is GAGVSQSPSNKVTEKGKDVELRCDPISGHTALYWYRQSLGQGLEFLIYFQGNSAPDKSGLPSDRFSAERTGGSVSTLTIQRTQQEDSAVYLCASSLASSYGYTFGSGTRLTVV.

V usage is TRBV7-9 and J usage is TRBJ2-7; D gene uncertain. The germline V gene encodes CDR1 SEHNR and CDR2 FQNEAQ (reference sequence). V was trimmed by 5 bases and J by 5 bases, leaving 10 bases between them. The CDR3 loop spans 12 amino acids. The CDR3 is CASSPDSHEQYF. In DNA form, the CDR3 reads TGTGCCAGCAGCCCCGACTCGCACGAGCAGTACTTC. Filled out from reference TRBV7-9 and TRBJ2-7, the complete variable domain reads DTGVSQNPRHKITKRGQNVTFRCDPISEHNRLYWYRQTLGQGPEFLTYFQNEAQLEKSRLLSDRFSAERPKGSFSTLEIQRTEQGDSAMYLCASSPDSHEQYFGPGTRLTVT.

This chain joins TRBV6-6 and TRBJ2-4, with D hard to call. V lost 6 bases and J 7 bases, leaving 7 bases between the germline ends. This CDR3 region has 11 residues. CDR1 is MNHNY and CDR2 is SVGAGI in the germline V gene (reference sequence). The DNA of the CDR3 is TGTGCCAGCAGCTTTTCCAACATTCAGTACTTC. Its translation: CASSFSNIQYF.

This clone has just a few counts. This chain connects TRBV5-1 to TRBJ2-3; D remains ambiguous. The V end lost 2 bases, the J end lost 0 bases, and 10 bases lay between the germline ends. The germline gives CDR1 SGHRS, CDR2 YFSETQ. The CDR3 totals 15 residues. The CDR3: CASSFRPTSTDTQYF. The CDR3 bases are TGCGCCAGCAGCTTCCGTCCGACTAGCACAGATACGCAGTATTTT.

This clone appeared once. This chain joins TRBV28 and TRBJ1-2, with 9 nucleotides matching TRBD1. V lost 2 bases to trimming and J lost 7 bases; unmatched junction nucleotides: 8. The CDR3 runs 15 residues. Germline CDR1 is MDHEN and CDR2 is SYDVKM. CDR3 sequence (DNA): TGTGCCAGCAGTTTAGGGGACAGGGATGTGAGTGGCTACACCTTC. This gives the protein CASSLGDRDVSGYTF.

The rearrangement links TRBV5-1 to TRBJ2-7; D might be TRBD1 (6 bases). The CDR3 extends over 14 amino acids. The V gene's germline CDR1 is SGHRS and CDR2 YFSETQ. V was shortened by 2 bases and J by 0 bases, with 9 bases between the two germline ends. The CDR3 sequence: CASSFTGFSYEQYF. DNA for the CDR3: TGCGCCAGCAGCTTTACAGGGTTCTCCTACGAGCAGTACTTC.

This clone is termed medium-sized (0.01 to 0.1%). This chain connects TRBV2 to TRBJ1-1, with D perhaps matching TRBD1 (5 bases). CDR1 and CDR2 from the germline V gene are SNHLY and FYNNEI. V shed 6 bases and J shed 0 bases, with 8 bases lying between them. The CDR3 runs to 13 residues. CDR3: CASRGGMNTEAFF. In DNA form, the CDR3 reads TGTGCCAGCAGGGGGGGAATGAACACTGAAGCTTTCTTT.

In its sample, this clone was seen a few times. V is TRBV2 and J is TRBJ2-3; 8 positions agree with TRBD2. V lost 6 bases, J lost 3 bases, and 8 bases stayed unmatched. The germline V gene encodes CDR1 SNHLY and CDR2 FYNNEI. The CDR3 extends over 15 amino acids. CDR3 sequence (DNA): TGTGCCAGCAGATTTAGCGGGGTGAGGACAGATACGCAGTATTTT. Encoded protein: CASRFSGVRTDTQYF.

The chain is built from TRBV18 and TRBJ2-7, with TRBD1 identical over 8 bases. The germline CDR1 and CDR2 sequences are KGHSH and LQKENI. V lost 5 bases, J lost 4 bases, and 7 bases stayed unmatched. The length of the CDR3 is 14 residues. Here the CDR3 DNA reads TGTGCCAGCTCATGGGCAGGGGGCAGTTACGAGCAGTACTTC. This sequence encodes CASSWAGGSYEQYF.

This sequence joins TRBV5-6 and TRBJ2-5; D may be TRBD1 (6 bases). Trimming stripped 0 bases from V and 1 base from J, with 10 bases between. The CDR3 extends over 15 amino acids. Germline loops: CDR1 SGHDT, CDR2 YYEEEE. CDR3 sequence reads: CASSLEWDIQETQYF. The CDR3 nucleotides read TGTGCCAGCAGCTTGGAATGGGACATCCAAGAGACCCAGTACTTC.

The CDR3 spells CASRVGHLLSYEQYF. The CDR3 coding sequence is TGTGCCAGCAGGGTGGGACATCTACTCTCCTACGAGCAGTACTTC. The rearrangement uses TRBV7-2 and TRBJ2-7; D might be TRBD1 (6 bases). Germline lookup yields CDR1 SGHTA and CDR2 FQGNSA. The V end was cut by 6 bases, the J end by 0 bases, with 15 bases between. This CDR3 region has 15 residues.

This chain connects TRBV30 to TRBJ2-1; 14 bases are shared with TRBD2. V dropped 5 bases and J dropped 7; count of bases not matched to a gene: 4. The CDR3 is 14 amino acids. Germline assignment: CDR1 GTSNPN and CDR2 SVGIG (reference sequence). The CDR3 sequence is CAWEGLAGENEQFF. The CDR3 bases are TGTGCCTGGGAGGGACTAGCGGGGGAAAATGAGCAGTTCTTC. Full variable domain (missing parts from reference TRBV30 and TRBJ2-1): SQTIHQWPATLVQPVGSPLSLECTVEGTSNPNLYWYRQAAGRGLQLLFYSVGIGQISSEVPQNLSASRPQDRQFILSSKKLLLSDSGFYLCAWEGLAGENEQFFGPGTRLTVL.

This clone has a handful of counts. The V gene is TRBV6-6, the J gene TRBJ1-2; no clear D gene. CDR1 is MNHNY, CDR2 SVGAGI, per germline (reference sequence). Trimming removed 0 bases from V and 3 bases from J, with 14 bases in between. This CDR3 contains 16 residues. CDR3 nucleotide sequence: TGTGCCAGCAGTTACTCGCACGGGAGGTGGGACTATGGCTACACCTTC. Encoded protein: CASSYSHGRWDYGYTF.

The table lists this clone with a few counts. This chain connects TRBV11-2 to TRBJ2-5, with unresolved D. The CDR3 is made up of 13 amino acids. CDR1 SGHAT and CDR2 FQNNGV come from the germline V gene. Trimming left V 2 bases short and J 4 bases short, with 8 bases between. The CDR3 spells CASSLFGGETQYF. Here the CDR3 DNA reads TGTGCCAGCAGCTTATTTGGCGGAGAGACCCAGTACTTC. Combining the CDR3 with reference TRBV11-2 and TRBJ2-5 gives the whole variable domain EAGVAQSPRYKIIEKRQSVAFWCNPISGHATLYWYQQILGQGPKLLIQFQNNGVVDDSQLPKDRFSAERLKGVDSTLKIQPAKLEDSAVYLCASSLFGGETQYFGPGTRLLVL.

This clone was counted a few times. This chain uses TRBV7-2 with TRBJ2-1; 8 bases line up with TRBD1. Germline V gene sequence: CDR1 SGHTA, CDR2 FQGNSA. With 1 base clipped from V and 5 bases from J, the junction kept 4 bases outside the gene matches. The CDR3 contains 15 residues. The chain's CDR3 is CASSLGPTGDNEQFF. CDR3 nucleotide sequence: TGTGCCAGCAGCTTAGGGCCGACAGGGGACAATGAGCAGTTCTTC. Supplemented by reference TRBV7-2 and TRBJ2-1, the full variable domain reads GAGVSQSPSNKVTEKGKDVELRCDPISGHTALYWYRQSLGQGLEFLIYFQGNSAPDKSGLPSDRFSAERTGGSVSTLTIQRTQQEDSAVYLCASSLGPTGDNEQFFGPGTRLTVL.

This clone was seen only once. This chain connects TRBV6-5 to TRBJ2-7; TRBD2 matches 12 bases. This CDR3 region has 13 residues. Germline CDR1 and CDR2: MNHEY and SVGAGI. The junction had 1 base not matched to a gene; V was cut back by 5 bases and J by 5 bases. The CDR3 spells CASSLAGGHEQYF. CDR3 bases: TGTGCCAGCAGTCTAGCGGGGGGGCACGAGCAGTACTTC.

The chain couples TRBV6-5 to TRBJ1-2; D unclear. Trimming took off 6 bases at V and 8 bases at J, with 13 bases between the two ends. Germline CDR1 reads MNHEY; CDR2 reads SVGAGI. The CDR3 contains 12 residues. CDR3 bases: TGTGCCAGCAGACCGCCCGGAGGCGGCTACACCTTC. It is translated as CASRPPGGGYTF.

This clone turned up a few times. J is TRBJ2-3 and V is TRBV19, with D possibly being TRBD1 (6 bases). The CDR3 runs 14 residues. Germline-derived CDR1 and CDR2 are LNHDA and SQIVND (reference sequence). V was shortened by 6 bases and J by 0 bases, with 10 bases between the two germline ends. CDR3 residues: CASRTGTSTDTQYF. CDR3 sequence (DNA): TGTGCCAGTAGGACAGGTACTAGCACAGATACGCAGTATTTT.